This TCR beta chain was recovered during a study of glioma-infiltrating T cells. Amplification of TCR alpha and beta CDR3 regions from RNA used iRepertoire nested multiplex PCR. In TCRdb, the multiplex PCR reads were re-called with MiXCR into one record per CDR3 protein. The repertoire holds approximately 190,000 distinct CDR3 sequences, with over 30% as singletons. The CDR3 consists of 14 residues. Germline values: CDR1 LGHNA, CDR2 YSLEER. Study outcomes and limitations: Tissue-blood divergence was below expectation in non-neoplastic patients, above in gliomas.

This clonotype was seen a single time. Antigen: not known. A read error may explain this, as a much larger clone is one base away. The sequenced sample consisted of glioma tissue, nonneoplastic brain tissue, or PBMCs (not recorded which). The chain uses TRBV4-3 and TRBJ2-5, with D possibly called TRBD1 or TRBD2 (5 bases each). The sequence was collected from a human donor with low-grade glioma or glioblastoma, undergoing nonglioma brain surgery, or in good health (not recorded which). The CDR3, as DNA: TGCGCCAGCAGCCAAGGCAGGGTCGGGGAGAACCAGTACTTC. Its protein product is CASSQGRVGENQYF.